The 26 T cell receptor beta chains presented below share a single source sample, sequenced in a study of T cell responses to AZD1222 COVID-19 vaccine. Sequencing was performed with immunoSEQ multiplex PCR; in TCRdb, only in-frame clones are kept and a portion is missing. The data hold about 77,000 clones, with 80% to 95% observed a single time. Sequences were derived from peripheral blood, sampled 28 days after the second AZD1222 dose. The receptors originated from an adult who received the AZD1222 COVID-19 vaccine.

The chain joins TRBV21-1 to TRBJ1-4; TRBD1 is the table's D call and was not checked against the DNA. TRBV21-1 is an annotated pseudogene. CDR3 length: 16 residues. The CDR3 coding sequence is TGTGCCAGCACCAGGAAGACACAGGGACGAGGTGAAAAACTGTTTTTT. The encoded protein is CASTRKTQGRGEKLFF.

The chain links TRBV30 to TRBJ1-6; D may be TRBD1 (6 bases). Trimming took 3 bases from V and 0 from J, leaving 18 bases between them. Germline assignment: CDR1 GTSNPN and CDR2 SVGIG (reference sequence). The CDR3 spans 18 residues. In DNA form, the CDR3 reads TGTGCCTGGAGCCAAAGGGGGACGCGGCCCTCCTATAATTCACCCCTCCACTTT. It yields the protein CAWSQRGTRPSYNSPLHF.

Here the CDR3 DNA reads TGTGCCAGCACGCTATATGGGGGGTACGGTAACTATGGCTACACCTTC. Amino acids: CASTLYGGYGNYGYTF. The chain has TRBV5-6 and TRBJ1-2; D is perhaps TRBD1 (5 bases). Germline V gene lookup returns CDR1 SGHDT and CDR2 YYEEEE. Trimming took 6 bases from V and 1 from J, leaving 19 bases between them. The CDR3 is made up of 16 amino acids. The full variable domain, with the rest looked up from reference TRBV5-6 and TRBJ1-2, is DAGVTQSPTHLIKTRGQQVTLRCSPKSGHDTVSWYQQALGQGPQFIFQYYEEEERQRGNFPDRFSGHQFPNYSSELNVNALLLGDSALYLCASTLYGGYGNYGYTFGSGTRLTVV.

CDR3 amino acids: CASSTLSGRPYNEQFF. The CDR3 DNA follows: TGTGCCAGCAGCACATTAAGCGGTAGACCCTACAATGAGCAGTTCTTC. The rearrangement links TRBV7-2 to TRBJ2-1, with D possibly matching TRBD2 (5 bases). This CDR3 is built from 16 residues. Trimming took off 5 bases at V and 2 bases at J, with 16 bases between the two ends. The germline V gene encodes CDR1 SGHTA and CDR2 FQGNSA.

V and J are TRBV3-1 (or the pseudogene TRBV3-2) and TRBJ1-4, with a weak D call TRBD1 (5 bases). Germline CDR1 LGHDT, CDR2 YNNKEL (reference sequence). This CDR3 is built from 15 residues. Deletions cut 1 base from V and 6 bases from J, with 12 bases between. The CDR3 loop is CASSQVGGYDEKLFF. The CDR3 DNA is TGTGCCAGCAGCCAAGTCGGGGGGTACGATGAAAAACTGTTTTTT.

This clone has more than one count but fewer than ten. V and J are TRBV18 and TRBJ1-5; 10 bases are shared with TRBD1. From germline, CDR1 is KGHSH and CDR2 LQKENI. The length of the CDR3 is 18 residues. V was clipped by 2 bases and J by 10 bases; unmatched bases: 17. CDR3 nucleotide sequence: TGTGCCAGCTCACCAACCGCCAGGGACAGGGGTGGCAGTGGACCCCAGCATTTT. This codes for CASSPTARDRGGSGPQHF.

The chain combines TRBV4-3 with TRBJ1-5; D perhaps matches TRBD1 (6 bases). Germline-derived CDR1 and CDR2 are LGHNA and YSLEER. V dropped 4 bases and J dropped 4 bases, with 17 bases sitting between them. The CDR3 extends over 16 amino acids. This CDR3 reads CASSRDRSSLNQPQHF. The CDR3 nucleotides read TGCGCCAGCAGCCGAGACAGGTCTTCCCTAAATCAGCCCCAGCATTTT.

The chain combines TRBV18 with TRBJ2-7; tentatively, D is TRBD1 (6 bases). Germline V gene data show CDR1 as KGHSH and CDR2 as LQKENI. V was shortened by 2 bases and J by 5 bases, with 10 bases between the two germline ends. The CDR3 has 13 residues. The CDR3 coding sequence is TGTGCCAGCTCACCAGTCAGGGGCAACGAGCAGTACTTC. As protein: CASSPVRGNEQYF. Full variable domain (remainder filled in from reference TRBV18 and TRBJ2-7): NAGVMQNPRHLVRRRGQEARLRCSPMKGHSHVYWYRQLPEEGLKFMVYLQKENIIDESGMPKERFSAEFPKEGPSILRIQQVVRGDSAAYFCASSPVRGNEQYFGPGTRLTVT.

V gene TRBV6-5 combines with J gene TRBJ2-4, with TRBD2 matching 8 bases. Germline CDR1 is MNHEY and CDR2 is SVGAGI. The ends lost 6 bases at V and 6 bases at J; junction bases unmatched: 7. The length of the CDR3 is 14 residues. In nucleotides, the CDR3 is TGTGCCAGCAGGCGAGCGGGAGATGGAAACATTCAGTACTTC. Translating it yields CASRRAGDGNIQYF.

DNA of the CDR3: TGTGCCACCAGTGAGGACCCCGTAGGGGAGATGGAAGCTTTCTTT. Its protein is CATSEDPVGEMEAFF. This sequence joins TRBV24-1 and TRBJ1-1; D might be TRBD1 (5 bases). Looked up from germline, CDR1 is KGHDR and CDR2 is SFDVKD. This CDR3 region has 15 residues. The ends were cut back, 4 bases at V and 8 bases at J, with 19 bases in the middle.

This chain connects TRBV6-1 to TRBJ1-2; D uncertain. The germline V gene encodes CDR1 MNHNS and CDR2 SASEGT. This CDR3 contains 14 residues. V shed 2 bases and J shed 4 bases, with 11 bases lying between them. The CDR3 here is CASSERTVGYGYTF. As DNA, the CDR3 is TGTGCCAGCAGTGAACGTACGGTAGGCTATGGCTACACCTTC.

This chain links TRBV9 with TRBJ1-1; D is uncertain. Trimming pared 4 bases from V and 0 bases from J, leaving 7 bases between. The CDR3 consists of 13 residues. Germline-derived CDR1 and CDR2 are SGDLS and YYNGEE. The chain's CDR3 is CASSPNMNTEAFF. The CDR3 nucleotides read TGTGCCAGCAGCCCCAATATGAACACTGAAGCTTTCTTT. The full variable domain, rest sourced from reference TRBV9 and TRBJ1-1, is DSGVTQTPKHLITATGQRVTLRCSPRSGDLSVYWYQQSLDQGLQFLIQYYNGEERAKGNILERFSAQQFPDLHSELNLSSLELGDSALYFCASSPNMNTEAFFGQGTRLTVV.

V usage is TRBV7-3 and J usage is TRBJ2-1, with 8 positions matching TRBD1. Trimming at V came to 5 bases and at J to 5 bases, leaving 11 bases not matched to a gene. CDR1 and CDR2 (germline): SGHTA, FQGTGA. CDR3 length equals 16 residues. CDR3 sequence reads: CASSPIPGQVDNEQFF. CDR3 nucleotides: TGTGCCAGCAGCCCGATTCCGGGACAGGTGGACAATGAGCAGTTCTTC.

V gene TRBV19 combines with J gene TRBJ1-1, with D unresolved. V was clipped by 8 bases and J by 1 base, with 14 bases between them. The germline V gene encodes CDR1 LNHDA and CDR2 SQIVND (reference sequence). The CDR3 sequence is 14 residues long. The CDR3 nucleotides are TGTGCCAGTGGACGACTTGGTGGGAACACTGAAGCTTTCTTT. This translates into CASGRLGGNTEAFF.

The genes are TRBV19 and TRBJ2-3; tentative D call: TRBD2 (7 bases). This CDR3 comprises 16 residues. Trimming removed 11 bases at V and 2 bases at J, with 23 bases between. From germline, CDR1 is LNHDA and CDR2 SQIVND (reference sequence). DNA for the CDR3: TGTGCCTCTGTCCGGGGGGCCGAGTCTCCCACAGATACGCAGTATTTT. The encoded protein is CASVRGAESPTDTQYF.

The V and J genes are TRBV7-8 and TRBJ2-5, with 13 bases that match TRBD2. This CDR3 spans 18 amino acids. V was clipped by 0 bases and J by 5 bases; unmatched bases: 9. CDR1 is SGHVS, CDR2 FQNEAQ, per germline. Written as DNA, the CDR3 is TGTGCCAGCAGCTTAGCAAGGACTAGCGGGAGAAAGTGGGAGACCCAGTACTTC. It specifies CASSLARTSGRKWETQYF.

This sequence joins TRBV5-1 and TRBJ2-5, with D tentatively TRBD1 (7 bases). Germline V gene data show CDR1 as SGHRS and CDR2 as YFSETQ. Between the trimmed V and J ends, which lost 2 bases and 5 bases, there was a span of 13 bases. The length of the CDR3 is 14 residues. This CDR3 is CASSLATGRETQYF. Here the CDR3 DNA reads TGCGCCAGCAGCTTAGCGACAGGGAGGGAGACCCAGTACTTC.

This rearrangement joins TRBV5-1 to TRBJ1-4; D gene unclear. Germline assignment: CDR1 SGHRS and CDR2 YFSETQ. The V end lost 0 bases, the J end lost 4 bases, and 7 bases lay between the germline ends. The CDR3 loop spans 14 amino acids. The DNA of the CDR3 is TGCGCCAGCAGCTTGGGGACCTTTAATGAAAAACTGTTTTTT. Its translation: CASSLGTFNEKLFF.

This chain uses TRBV6-5 with TRBJ2-1; TRBD2 matches at 8 bases. J gave up 9 bases and V 0 bases, and 7 bases lay outside the gene matches. The CDR3 sequence is 15 residues long. Germline V gives CDR1 MNHEY, CDR2 SVGAGI. The CDR3 sequence is CASSYSGLGVTEQFF. The CDR3 DNA is TGTGCCAGCAGTTACTCGGGACTAGGAGTCACTGAGCAGTTCTTC.

The rearrangement links TRBV5-1 to TRBJ2-7, with 7 positions matching TRBD2. The CDR3 contains 13 residues. Germline loops: CDR1 SGHRS, CDR2 YFSETQ. V lost 4 bases to trimming and J lost 6 bases; unmatched junction nucleotides: 7. The CDR3 is CASSVGREGEQYF. CDR3 bases: TGCGCCAGCAGCGTAGGGAGGGAGGGCGAGCAGTACTTC.

The V call is TRBV10-3, the J call TRBJ2-7; D is undetermined. V was pared by 1 base and J by 0 bases, with 7 bases between. The germline V gene has CDR1 ENHRY and CDR2 SYGVKD. The CDR3 covers 14 residues. CDR3 loop: CAISEYPSSYEQYF. The DNA for the CDR3 is TGTGCCATCAGTGAGTACCCTAGCTCCTACGAGCAGTACTTC.

This chain connects TRBV12-3 or TRBV12-4 to TRBJ2-7; D is uncertain. Trimming took off 2 bases at V and 4 bases at J, with 6 bases between the two ends. This CDR3 has 12 residues. As DNA, the CDR3 is TGTGCCAGCAGTTTAATGCAGTACGAGCAGTACTTC. It codes for CASSLMQYEQYF.

J is TRBJ2-3 and V is TRBV11-3; perhaps TRBD2 as D (5 bases). Trimming shortened V by 0 bases and J by 1 base, and 11 bases separated the two germline ends. The CDR3 contains 16 residues. From germline, CDR1 is SGHNT and CDR2 YENEEA. CDR3 sequence: CASSLDRGLGTDTQYF. The CDR3 DNA follows: TGTGCCAGCAGCTTAGATCGGGGTCTCGGCACAGATACGCAGTATTTT. The full variable domain, its missing parts supplied by reference TRBV11-3 and TRBJ2-3, is EAGVVQSPRYKIIEKKQPVAFWCNPISGHNTLYWYLQNLGQGPELLIRYENEEAVDDSQLPKDRFSAERLKGVDSTLKIQPAELGDSAVYLCASSLDRGLGTDTQYFGPGTRLTVL.

The gene calls are TRBV30 and TRBJ2-5; D gene unclear. This CDR3 is 13 amino acids long. Germline CDR1 GTSNPN, CDR2 SVGIG (reference sequence). The V and J ends lost 3 bases and 0 bases respectively, with 8 bases between them. CDR3 nucleotides: TGTGCCTGGAGATGGCAAAACCAAGAGACCCAGTACTTC. This gives the protein CAWRWQNQETQYF.

The rearrangement links TRBV6-5 to TRBJ2-7; unclear D gene. Germline CDR1 is MNHEY and CDR2 is SVGAGI. CDR3 length: 13 amino acids. V shed 6 bases and J shed 2 bases, with 11 bases lying between them. The CDR3 protein is CASRAGSPYEQYF. CDR3 nucleotides: TGTGCCAGCAGAGCCGGGTCCCCCTACGAGCAGTACTTC.

The genes are TRBV5-1 and TRBJ2-3; D not resolved. The V gene's germline CDR1 is SGHRS and CDR2 YFSETQ. Trimming took 4 bases from V and 2 from J, leaving 17 bases between them. This CDR3 is built from 16 residues. The CDR3 DNA reads TGCGCCAGCAGCCCATGGACGGTCCGGAACACAGATACGCAGTATTTT. Translation: CASSPWTVRNTDTQYF.